This entry lists 28 T cell receptor beta chains sequenced from one sample in a study of response to subunit inactivated influenza vaccine. TCRdb called the RT-PCR reads again in MiXCR, with one record for every CDR3 protein. Here the sample spans about 650,000 distinct CDR3 sequences, around 16% being singletons. The source material was PBMCs from blood, sampled about 12 days after vaccination. The receptors shown here come from a man in his fifties or sixties who received an inactivated influenza vaccine.

V and J are TRBV12-3 or TRBV12-4 and TRBJ2-1, with D possibly called TRBD1 or TRBD2 (5 bases each). This CDR3 comprises 14 residues. V lost 2 bases and J 6 bases, leaving 11 bases between the germline ends. CDR3 amino acids: CASSLLGTTNEQFF. CDR3 DNA sequence: TGTGCCAGCAGTTTATTAGGGACGACCAATGAGCAGTTCTTC.

In this sample, this clonotype turned up a few times. The genes are TRBV5-1 and TRBJ2-2; no clear D gene. CDR1 is SGHRS and CDR2 is YFSETQ in the germline V gene. CDR3 length: 15 residues. With 4 bases removed from V and 5 bases from J, the gap between germline ends came to 15 bases. The CDR3, as DNA: TGCGCCAGCAGCCCTCAGGATCTCAAAACCGGGGAGCTGTTTTTT. Protein sequence: CASSPQDLKTGELFF. Using reference TRBV5-1 and TRBJ2-2 for the parts outside the CDR3, the full variable domain is KAGVTQTPRYLIKTRGQQVTLSCSPISGHRSVSWYQQTPGQGLQFLFEYFSETQRNKGNFPGRFSGRQFSNSRSEMNVSTLELGDSALYLCASSPQDLKTGELFFGEGSRLTVL.

The chain uses TRBV10-3 and TRBJ1-2; maybe TRBD1 (5 bases). Germline-derived CDR1 and CDR2 are ENHRY and SYGVKD. Trimming stripped 4 bases from V and 6 bases from J, with 12 bases between. There are 13 residues in the CDR3. The CDR3 reads CAISAGGGDGYTF. In DNA, the CDR3 is TGTGCCATCAGTGCCGGTGGAGGGGATGGCTACACCTTC.

The CDR3 reads CAISKMDTEAFF. CDR3 DNA sequence: TGTGCCATCAGCAAGATGGACACTGAAGCTTTCTTT. The V gene is TRBV10-3, the J gene TRBJ1-1, with D unresolved. In germline, CDR1 is ENHRY, CDR2 SYGVKD. Trimming left V 6 bases short and J 3 bases short, with 8 bases between. The CDR3 has 12 amino acids.

This rearrangement joins TRBV4-1 to TRBJ2-1; tentatively, D is TRBD1 (6 bases). CDR3 length equals 14 residues. V was trimmed by 3 bases and J by 8 bases, leaving 14 bases between them. CDR1 MGHRA and CDR2 YSYEKL come from the germline V gene. CDR3: CASSQPGQGHEQFF. CDR3 DNA: TGCGCCAGCAGCCAGCCGGGACAAGGCCATGAGCAGTTCTTC.

The CDR3 protein is CASSPRPSGGSYNEQFF. The CDR3 DNA is TGTGCCAGCTCACCAAGGCCTAGCGGTGGGTCCTACAATGAGCAGTTCTTC. V gene TRBV18 combines with J gene TRBJ2-1; 7 nucleotides line up with TRBD2. Germline values: CDR1 KGHSH, CDR2 LQKENI. The CDR3 contains 17 residues. V lost 2 bases, J lost 1 base, and 8 bases stayed unmatched.

The chain carries TRBV20-1 and TRBJ2-3; 8 bases align to TRBD2. Germline lookup yields CDR1 DFQATT and CDR2 SNEGSKA (reference sequence). The junction had 8 bases not matched to a gene; V was cut back by 3 bases and J by 0 bases. The CDR3 is 16 residues long. The CDR3 here is CSASQEVAGSTDTQYF. The CDR3 nucleotides read TGCAGTGCTAGCCAAGAGGTAGCGGGAAGCACAGATACGCAGTATTTT.

The V and J genes are TRBV7-3 and TRBJ2-5, with D possibly matching TRBD2 (6 bases). Germline CDR1 is SGHTA and CDR2 is FQGTGA. The CDR3 covers 15 residues. Trimming took 3 bases from V and 5 from J, leaving 16 bases between them. Written as DNA, the CDR3 is TGTGCCAGCAGCTTCGGAGCGGGCAGAGGGGAGACCCAGTACTTC. Translating it yields CASSFGAGRGETQYF. The full variable domain, with the rest looked up from reference TRBV7-3 and TRBJ2-5, is GAGVSQTPSNKVTEKGKYVELRCDPISGHTALYWYRQSLGQGPEFLIYFQGTGAADDSGLPNDRFFAVRPEGSVSTLKIQRTERGDSAVYLCASSFGAGRGETQYFGPGTRLLVL.

This clonotype was seen a few times. This sequence joins TRBV7-9 and TRBJ1-1, with a possible D match to TRBD1 (6 bases). This CDR3 is built from 14 residues. Germline-derived CDR1 and CDR2 are SEHNR and FQNEAQ (reference sequence). Trimming left V 3 bases short and J 6 bases short, with 14 bases between. Written as DNA, the CDR3 is TGTGCCAGCAGCTTTTCTCAGGGGAGCGCTGAAGCTTTCTTT. It yields the protein CASSFSQGSAEAFF.

In its sample, this clonotype was seen a few times. This chain joins TRBV20-1 and TRBJ1-5; the D gene is possibly TRBD1 (6 bases). Germline-derived CDR1 and CDR2 are DFQATT and SNEGSKA (reference sequence). The CDR3 totals 15 residues. Trimming took off 1 base at V and 2 bases at J, with 12 bases between the two ends. This CDR3 is CSARGGAYGNQPQHF. For the CDR3, the DNA is TGCAGTGCTAGAGGGGGGGCTTATGGCAATCAGCCCCAGCATTTT.

The chain joins TRBV21-1 to TRBJ2-5. TRBV21-1 is reported as a pseudogene. The CDR3 covers 13 residues. CDR3 region: CASSRMIQETQYF. The CDR3 DNA follows: TGTGCCAGCAGCCGCATGATACAAGAGACCCAGTACTTC.

The chain uses TRBV6-2 or TRBV6-3 and TRBJ2-3; D remains ambiguous. CDR1 MNHEY and CDR2 SVGEGT come from the germline V gene. Trimming removed 6 bases at V and 1 base at J, with 20 bases between. This CDR3 is built from 17 residues. CDR3 nucleotide sequence: TGTGCCAGCAGGATGCTTGGTAAGGATACCGGCACAGATACGCAGTATTTT. The encoded protein is CASRMLGKDTGTDTQYF.

This clonotype showed up just once. The chain recombines TRBV11-2 with TRBJ2-5, with D possibly matching TRBD2 (6 bases). Trimming pared 1 base from V and 3 bases from J, leaving 18 bases between. The length of the CDR3 is 17 residues. The V gene's germline CDR1 is SGHAT and CDR2 FQNNGV. CDR3 sequence: CASSLAYRQGLKETQYF. CDR3 sequence (DNA): TGTGCCAGCAGCTTAGCTTACCGCCAGGGACTTAAAGAGACCCAGTACTTC.

This clonotype has a count of ten or more. The genes are TRBV7-8 and TRBJ2-7; 10 bases are shared with TRBD2. The CDR3 extends over 15 amino acids. Germline V lookup: CDR1 SGHVS, CDR2 FQNEAQ. V was clipped by 5 bases and J by 1 base; unmatched bases: 5. The DNA for the CDR3 is TGTGCCAGCAGCGAGGGACTAGCGCTGTCCTACGAGCAGTACTTC. Translation gives CASSEGLALSYEQYF.

This rearrangement joins TRBV28 to TRBJ1-6; D not resolved. The CDR3 runs to 14 residues. Deletions cut 6 bases from V and 5 bases from J, with 11 bases between. Looked up from germline, CDR1 is MDHEN and CDR2 is SYDVKM. CDR3: CASSRQSDNSPLHF. In DNA form, the CDR3 reads TGTGCCAGCAGCCGACAAAGTGATAATTCACCCCTCCACTTT.

The chain recombines TRBV28 with TRBJ2-5; D gene uncertain. V was cut by 6 bases and J by 2 bases, with 13 bases left in between. This CDR3 contains 14 residues. Per germline, CDR1 MDHEN and CDR2 SYDVKM. CDR3 DNA: TGTGCCAGCAGCCAACCCCTGACTCAAGAGACCCAGTACTTC. This translates into CASSQPLTQETQYF.

This clonotype was seen just once. The chain joins TRBV18 to TRBJ2-7, with D perhaps matching TRBD1 (5 bases). V dropped 3 bases and J dropped 6 bases, with 18 bases sitting between them. From germline, CDR1 is KGHSH and CDR2 LQKENI. The CDR3 consists of 15 residues. DNA for the CDR3: TGTGCCAGCTCACCCCTCCAGGGTAGGTCGTTCGAGCAGTACTTC. Its protein product is CASSPLQGRSFEQYF.

This clonotype came up a few times. The chain recombines TRBV7-2 with TRBJ2-1; TRBD2 matches at 9 bases. The V gene end was trimmed by 5 bases and the J gene end by 4 bases; junction bases not matched to a gene: 9. CDR3 size: 16 residues. CDR1 SGHTA and CDR2 FQGNSA come from the germline V gene. The CDR3 DNA is TGTGCCAGCAGCAGGGGCAGACTAGCGGTTTACAATGAGCAGTTCTTC. Its translation is CASSRGRLAVYNEQFF. The full variable domain, its missing parts supplied by reference TRBV7-2 and TRBJ2-1, is GAGVSQSPSNKVTEKGKDVELRCDPISGHTALYWYRQSLGQGLEFLIYFQGNSAPDKSGLPSDRFSAERTGGSVSTLTIQRTQQEDSAVYLCASSRGRLAVYNEQFFGPGTRLTVL.

Only one count was recorded for this clonotype. CDR3 nucleotides: TGTGCCACCAGCAGAGGGTTCGGCAGGGATCAAGAGACCCAGTACTTC. It is translated as CATSRGFGRDQETQYF. The gene calls are TRBV15 and TRBJ2-5; a possible D gene is TRBD1 (5 bases). CDR1 is LNHNV and CDR2 is YYDKDF in the germline V gene (reference sequence). The V gene lost 1 base and the J gene lost 2 bases, with 14 bases spanning the gap. The CDR3 length is 16 residues.

This clonotype was observed a handful of times. The chain recombines TRBV3-1 with TRBJ1-1; perhaps TRBD1 as D (5 bases). This CDR3 contains 15 residues. V was cut by 4 bases and J by 7 bases, with 19 bases left in between. Germline CDR1 LGHDT, CDR2 YNNKEL (reference sequence). The CDR3 region is CASSPYLGQGSEAFF. CDR3 sequence (DNA): TGTGCCAGCAGCCCCTACCTCGGCCAGGGTAGTGAAGCTTTCTTT.

The chain has TRBV7-8 and TRBJ2-1, with 8 nucleotides matching TRBD2. The CDR3 has 17 residues. Germline V lookup: CDR1 SGHVS, CDR2 FQNEAQ. V was pared by 5 bases and J by 7 bases, with 16 bases of the junction left unmatched. The CDR3 bases are TGTGCCAGCAGCCCAGCCCAGCGGGAGATGGGTGTAAATGAGCAGTTCTTC. It codes for CASSPAQREMGVNEQFF.

The chain has TRBV18 and TRBJ2-7, with D maybe TRBD1 (6 bases). The CDR3 is 14 residues long. Trimming shortened V by 3 bases and J by 1 base, and 10 bases separated the two germline ends. Germline V gene sequence: CDR1 KGHSH, CDR2 LQKENI. CDR3 DNA sequence: TGTGCCAGCTCACCCCGGGACACATCCTACGAGCAGTACTTC. Its protein is CASSPRDTSYEQYF.

Concerning this clonotype: This sequence may be a read error, since a much larger clone differs from it by one base. This chain uses TRBV12-3 or TRBV12-4 with TRBJ2-5; the match to TRBD2 covers 9 bases. The V gene end was trimmed by 7 bases and the J gene end by 1 base; junction bases not matched to a gene: 7. This CDR3 has 15 residues. CDR3 nucleotide sequence: TGTGCCAGCACCCCAGCGGGGGGTCTCCAAGAGACCCAGTACTTC. Amino acids: CASTPAGGLQETQYF.

Only a few counts were recorded for this clonotype. One end of the junction is discordant with germline, which a read error may explain. This chain links TRBV6-2 or TRBV6-3 with TRBJ2-1; the D is unclear. The CDR3 is 10 residues long. Germline loops: CDR1 MNHEY, CDR2 SVGEGT. CDR3 sequence: CASRETAPYF. In DNA, the CDR3 is TGTGCCAGCAGAGAGACGGCACCGTACTTC.

This rearrangement joins TRBV28 to TRBJ2-7; 9 bases agree with TRBD1. The CDR3 has 14 residues. Per the germline V gene, CDR1 is MDHEN and CDR2 is SYDVKM. J was trimmed by 3 bases and V by 7 bases; bases with no gene match: 7. CDR3 nucleotides: TGTGCCAGCAAAATGCCGGGACAGGGCTACGAGCAGTACTTC. It specifies CASKMPGQGYEQYF.

This clonotype was seen a handful of times. This chain uses TRBV4-3 with TRBJ2-2; 7 nucleotides match TRBD1. Losses at the gene ends were 0 bases for V and 1 base for J; bases not matched to a gene: 5. Looked up from germline, CDR1 is LGHNA and CDR2 is YSLEER. The CDR3 spans 17 residues. The CDR3 spells CASSQEGPGGNTGELFF. CDR3 DNA sequence: TGCGCCAGCAGCCAAGAAGGTCCAGGGGGGAACACCGGGGAGCTGTTTTTT.

This clonotype was seen many times. J is TRBJ2-2 and V is TRBV4-1; TRBD2 matches at 9 bases. V trimming: 3 bases; J trimming: 0 bases; junction bases outside the gene matches: 11. CDR3 size: 19 residues. Germline V CDR1 and CDR2: MGHRA, YSYEKL. CDR3 amino acids: CASSQRLAAGVTNTGELFF. For the CDR3, the DNA is TGCGCCAGCAGCCAGCGACTAGCGGCAGGGGTAACGAACACCGGGGAGCTGTTTTTT.

This sequence joins TRBV4-1 and TRBJ2-1; TRBD2 is a possible D gene (5 bases). Trimming left V 0 bases short and J 0 bases short, with 15 bases between. This CDR3 is built from 18 residues. Looked up from germline, CDR1 is MGHRA and CDR2 is YSYEKL. CDR3: CASSQDPPQAGSYNEQFF. The CDR3 bases are TGCGCCAGCAGCCAAGATCCACCTCAGGCGGGCTCCTACAATGAGCAGTTCTTC.